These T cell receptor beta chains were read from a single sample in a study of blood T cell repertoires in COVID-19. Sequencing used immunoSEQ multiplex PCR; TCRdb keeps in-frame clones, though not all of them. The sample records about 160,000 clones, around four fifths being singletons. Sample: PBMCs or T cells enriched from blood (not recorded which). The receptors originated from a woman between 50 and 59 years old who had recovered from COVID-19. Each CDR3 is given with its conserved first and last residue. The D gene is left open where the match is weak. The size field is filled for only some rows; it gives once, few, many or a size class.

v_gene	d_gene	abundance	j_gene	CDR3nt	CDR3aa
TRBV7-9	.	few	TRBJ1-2	TGTGCCAGCAGCCACGACAGGATCGCTGGCTACACCTTC	CASSHDRIAGYTF
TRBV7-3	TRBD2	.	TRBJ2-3	TGTGCCAGCAGCTTAACGTCTAGCGGGAGAGATACGCAGTATTTT	CASSLTSSGRDTQYF
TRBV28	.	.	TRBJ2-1	TGTGCCAGCACATCTTCGGAGTTGCGGCTTTACCGCGGATACAATGAGCAGTTCTTC	CASTSSELRLYRGYNEQFF
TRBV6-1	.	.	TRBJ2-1	TGTGCCAGCAGTGAAGTATCACTATCTATGGTCTATGAGCAGTTCTTC	CASSEVSLSMVYEQFF
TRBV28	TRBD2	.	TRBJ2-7	TGTGCCAGCAGTCCCCTAGCGGGAGTTACCTACGAGCAGTACTTC	CASSPLAGVTYEQYF
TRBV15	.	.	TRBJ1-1	TGTGCCACCAGCAGAAGTAAGAGCTTTCAGGGCCGGAACACTGAAGCTTTCTTT	CATSRSKSFQGRNTEAFF
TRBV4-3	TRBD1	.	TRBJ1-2	TGCGCCAGCAGCCAAGCGTCCTATCAGGGGGCGGATGGCTACACCTTC	CASSQASYQGADGYTF
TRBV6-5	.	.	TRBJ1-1	TGTGCCAGCAGTAAGTCAGGGTTTCTGCCTGAAGCTTTCTTT	CASSKSGFLPEAFF
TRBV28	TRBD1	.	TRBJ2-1	TGTGCCAGCAGTGGAAATCCGGGACAGGGGGACAATGAGCAGTTCTTC	CASSGNPGQGDNEQFF
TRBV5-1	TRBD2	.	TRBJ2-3	TGCGCCAGCAGCTCCGGACTAGCGGGGGGATTCACAGATACGCAGTATTTT	CASSSGLAGGFTDTQYF
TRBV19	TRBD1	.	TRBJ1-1	TGTGCCAGTACCCGGACAGGAACGGGGACTGAAGCTTTCTTT	CASTRTGTGTEAFF
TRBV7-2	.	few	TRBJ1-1	TGTGCCAGCAGCTTAGTATCCTCAAACACAATGAACACTGAAGCTTTCTTT	CASSLVSSNTMNTEAFF
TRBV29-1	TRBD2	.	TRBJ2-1	TGCAGCGTTGCTAGCGGAACCTACAATGAGCAGTTCTTC	CSVASGTYNEQFF
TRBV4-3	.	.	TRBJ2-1	TGCGCCAGCAGCCAAGATCGTGCGGGTGAGCAGTTCTTC	CASSQDRAGEQFF
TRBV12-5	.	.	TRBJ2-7	TGTGCTAGTGTCGATAGAATCAGGGTCCTGGGTGAGCAGTACTTC	CASVDRIRVLGEQYF
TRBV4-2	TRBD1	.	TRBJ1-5	TGTGCCAGCAGCCCACACTGGACAGGGATACAGCCCCAGCATTTT	CASSPHWTGIQPQHF
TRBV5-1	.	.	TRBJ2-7	TGCGCCAGCAGCTTGGTTCCTAGCGTGAAAGAGCAGTACTTC	CASSLVPSVKEQYF
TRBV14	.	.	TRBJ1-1	TGTGCCAGCAGCCGCCTCGGGAGGAACACTGAAGCTTTCTTT	CASSRLGRNTEAFF
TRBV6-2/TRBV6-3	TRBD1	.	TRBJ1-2	TGTGCCAGCAGTTACCGGGACAGGGGGGCCCGGCATGGCTACACCTTC	CASSYRDRGARHGYTF
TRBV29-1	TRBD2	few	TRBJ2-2	TGCAGCGTACGCGCTAGCGGGAGTCTGACCGGGGAGCTGTTTTTT	CSVRASGSLTGELFF
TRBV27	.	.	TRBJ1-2	TGTGCCAGCAGTCACGGGTCGTCTAACTATGGCTACACCTTC	CASSHGSSNYGYTF
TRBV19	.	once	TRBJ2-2	TGTGCCAGTAGTATAGCTAGGGGTCGGAACACCGGGGAGCTGTTTTTT	CASSIARGRNTGELFF
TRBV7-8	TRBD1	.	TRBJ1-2	TGTGCCAGCACCCCAGACAGGGGTGGGAACTATGGCTACACCTTC	CASTPDRGGNYGYTF
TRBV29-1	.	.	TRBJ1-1	TGCAGCTCAAGGAGTAGCTTTCCGGGGTACACTGAAGCTTTCTTT	CSSRSSFPGYTEAFF
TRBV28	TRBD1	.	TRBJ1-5	TGTGCCAGCAGTTTACCCGCAGGGGGTTATAGCAATCAGCCCCAGCATTTT	CASSLPAGGYSNQPQHF
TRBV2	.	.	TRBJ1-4	TGTGCCAGCAGCGCGAACCCCGAAAAACTGTTTTTT	CASSANPEKLFF